Sequencing of this T cell receptor (beta chain) was carried out in a study of T-cell memory formation after mild COVID-19. Study context: Largely donor-specific sequence clusters came from a couple of donors.

TCRdb re-called the 5' RACE reads through MiXCR, storing one row per CDR3 protein. The sample lists a few hundred thousand distinct CDR3 sequences, approximately 20% occurring once. With 3 bases clipped from V and 4 bases from J, the junction kept 3 bases outside the gene matches. Germline-derived CDR1 and CDR2 are SGHRS and YFSETQ. The length of the CDR3 is 14 residues. The V call is TRBV5-1, the J call TRBJ2-7; 11 bases are a match to TRBD1. The sample consisted of PBMCs or a T cell subset sorted from them (not recorded which). The origin of this receptor is a man in his late teens or twenties who had mild COVID-19 (a few samples of this study predate the infection). Cell type and time point are not known. CDR3 in DNA: TGCGCCAGCAGCTGGACAGGGGGCGAGTACGAGCAGTACGTC. The encoded protein is CASSWTGGEYEQYV.